This T cell receptor beta chain was sequenced for a study of cytomegalovirus exposure and HLA in healthy donors. Study in general: Counted in an early data release were tens of millions of unique TCRs from HLA-typed donors. Of the donors genotyped, several hundred in all, about 80% fell in the Caucasian-associated ancestry cluster. Overall study findings and caveats: Among immune exposure information, only CMV serostatus was available. The authors excluded some V segments, including TRBV6-2 and TRBV6-3, as indistinguishable.

PCR used 60 Vbeta primers and 13 Jbeta primers. TCRdb's table, derived via immunoSEQ multiplex PCR, lists solely in-frame clones and lacks some. The sample yields about 180,000 clones, around 80% seen once. Concerning this clone itself: Its antigen is not identified.

CDR3 size: 14 residues. Trimming removed 5 bases from V and 5 bases from J; junction bases left unmatched: 5. Looked up from germline, CDR1 is SNHLY and CDR2 is FYNNEI. The TCR sequence derives from a woman in her 30s in good health and CMV-seronegative. This chain links TRBV2 with TRBJ1-1; 10 nucleotides agree with TRBD1. Sequenced sample: PBMCs. The CDR3 sequence: CASSHRTGGTEAFF. CDR3 sequence (DNA): TGTGCCAGCAGTCACCGGACAGGGGGAACTGAAGCTTTCTTT.